This T cell receptor beta chain was captured by sequencing in a study of Ad26.COV2.S vaccination and SARS-CoV-2 variants. The treatment: about 20 received Ad26.COV2.S at low or high dose, single or two shots; 5 received placebo; per-sample allocation not given. Sampling occurred on day 63 after the first vaccine or placebo injection. An Ad26 vector expressing Wuhan-strain SARS-CoV-2 spike served as the vaccine. The germline V and J ends were trimmed by 6 bases and 4 bases, with 15 bases remaining between them. The CDR3 spans 14 residues. Germline CDR1 is MDHEN and CDR2 is SYDVKM. Study findings and constraints: CD8+ and CD4+ T cells specific for spike reportedly responded with substantial breadth after vaccination. Estimates derived from TCR breadth and depth analyses may have underestimated total T cell responses.

Details on this clone: Its antigen is as yet unknown.

Using immunoSEQ multiplex PCR, the repertoire was profiled, and TCRdb retains in-frame clones only, with some absent. Here the sample spans 400,000 to 450,000 clones, more than 80% being singletons. Sequencing was performed on peripheral blood, taken in a trial of Ad26.COV2.S vaccine versus placebo. The receptor was derived from a person aged 18-60 years who received the Ad26.COV2.S COVID-19 vaccine or a placebo. The chain uses TRBV28 and TRBJ1-1; D not certain. CDR3 loop: CASSLLGGGTEAFF. In DNA, the CDR3 is TGTGCCAGCAGCCTCCTAGGCGGCGGCACTGAAGCTTTCTTT.